These 14 T cell receptor beta chains were sequenced from one sample in a study of cytomegalovirus exposure and HLA in healthy donors. Repertoires were generated with immunoSEQ multiplex PCR, while TCRdb's copy carries only in-frame clones and drops some. The data contain about 120,000 clones, approximately 89% of them singletons. Sequenced material: PBMCs. Receptors were obtained from a man between 18 and 29 years old in good health and CMV-seronegative.

This chain connects TRBV2 to TRBJ2-3; D remains unclear. V lost 3 bases and J 0 bases, leaving 10 bases between the germline ends. Germline V gene sequence: CDR1 SNHLY, CDR2 FYNNEI. This CDR3 has 15 amino acids. In nucleotides, the CDR3 is TGTGCCAGCAGTGACCGGCAGGCGAGCACAGATACGCAGTATTTT. This gives the protein CASSDRQASTDTQYF.

The rearrangement uses TRBV4-3 and TRBJ2-7; TRBD1 aligns across 9 bases. The CDR3 contains 15 residues. CDR1 is LGHNA, CDR2 YSLEER, per germline. V gave up 4 bases and J gave up 5 bases; unmatched junction bases: 9. CDR3 DNA: TGCGCCAGCAGCCGCCAGACAGGGGGTTGGGACGAGCAGTACTTC. Protein sequence: CASSRQTGGWDEQYF.

The chain uses TRBV25-1 and TRBJ2-1; D might be TRBD1 (5 bases). The CDR3 covers 14 residues. The ends were cut back, 4 bases at V and 4 bases at J, with 11 bases in the middle. Germline CDR1 is MGHDK and CDR2 is SYGVNS. The CDR3 coding sequence is TGTGCCAGCAGTGGCCCCAGGGATTACAATGAGCAGTTCTTC. Protein: CASSGPRDYNEQFF.

CDR3 nucleotide sequence: TGCGCCAGCAGTGAAAACCCCGGGACAGCGATACTCACAGATACGCAGTATTTT. This codes for CASSENPGTAILTDTQYF. This chain links TRBV10-1 with TRBJ2-3, with 7 bases matching TRBD1. The CDR3 loop spans 18 amino acids. The germline gives CDR1 WNHNN, CDR2 SYGVQD (reference sequence). V shed 3 bases, J shed 2 bases, and the junction held 14 bases outside the gene matches.

This chain uses TRBV19 with TRBJ2-7; 8 nucleotides match TRBD1. Trimming cost V 5 bases and J 7 bases; bases outside gene matches: 13. Germline V CDR1 and CDR2: LNHDA, SQIVND (reference sequence). The CDR3 sequence is 15 residues long. Here the CDR3 reads CASSERTGNFWEQYF. CDR3 bases: TGTGCCAGTAGTGAAAGGACAGGGAATTTTTGGGAGCAGTACTTC.

CDR3 in DNA: TGTGCCAGCAGTTCAAGGGCCAGACAGGGTTCGTTCCACGAGCAGTACTTC. Translation gives CASSSRARQGSFHEQYF. The chain employs TRBV27 and TRBJ2-7; 7 nucleotides line up with TRBD1. Germline V gene lookup returns CDR1 MNHEY and CDR2 SMNVEV (reference sequence). The CDR3 runs 17 residues. Losses at the gene ends were 4 bases for V and 5 bases for J; bases not matched to a gene: 17.

The chain recombines TRBV18 with TRBJ2-5; D remains ambiguous. Germline assignment: CDR1 KGHSH and CDR2 LQKENI. The CDR3 contains 14 residues. V lost 1 base and J lost 5, with 11 bases in between. The CDR3 bases are TGTGCCAGCTCACCACGAGGCGGTTCCGAGACCCAGTACTTC. Residues: CASSPRGGSETQYF. Using reference TRBV18 and TRBJ2-5 for the parts outside the CDR3, the full variable domain is NAGVMQNPRHLVRRRGQEARLRCSPMKGHSHVYWYRQLPEEGLKFMVYLQKENIIDESGMPKERFSAEFPKEGPSILRIQQVVRGDSAAYFCASSPRGGSETQYFGPGTRLLVL.

This chain joins TRBV27 and TRBJ1-1; D is perhaps TRBD1 (6 bases). Looked up from germline, CDR1 is MNHEY and CDR2 is SMNVEV (reference sequence). The length of the CDR3 is 14 residues. V lost 3 bases and J lost 4, with 12 bases in between. The CDR3 region has the DNA TGTGCCAGCAGTTTCAGGGGTCGAGGCACTGAAGCTTTCTTT. Amino acid sequence: CASSFRGRGTEAFF.

This chain connects TRBV2 to TRBJ2-1; 9 nucleotides line up with TRBD1. This CDR3 comprises 16 residues. Unmatched junction bases numbered 14, after V lost 6 bases and J lost 8 bases. Germline V gives CDR1 SNHLY, CDR2 FYNNEI. The CDR3 reads CASRESRDRVVDEQFF. The CDR3 DNA sequence: TGTGCCAGCAGAGAGAGCCGGGACAGGGTGGTTGATGAGCAGTTCTTC.

The chain is built from TRBV5-1 and TRBJ1-2; D possibly corresponds to TRBD1 (5 bases). CDR3 size: 15 residues. The germline V and J ends were trimmed by 4 bases and 8 bases, with 21 bases remaining between them. The V gene's germline CDR1 is SGHRS and CDR2 YFSETQ. For the CDR3, the DNA is TGCGCCAGCAGCGATAGACGAGGAGGGGTGAACGGCTACACCTTC. This codes for CASSDRRGGVNGYTF.

This clone has more than one count but fewer than ten. The chain joins TRBV6-6 to TRBJ1-5; D may be TRBD1 (6 bases). The CDR3 consists of 15 residues. With 6 bases removed from V and 1 base from J, the gap between germline ends came to 13 bases. The germline V gene has CDR1 MNHNY and CDR2 SVGAGI (reference sequence). CDR3 in amino acids: CASRRDNASNQPQHF. As DNA, the CDR3 is TGTGCCAGCAGACGGGACAACGCAAGCAATCAGCCCCAGCATTTT.

The chain combines TRBV6-5 with TRBJ1-1, with a possible D match to TRBD1 (5 bases). In germline, CDR1 is MNHEY, CDR2 SVGAGI. The V gene lost 7 bases and the J gene lost 5 bases, with 11 bases spanning the gap. This CDR3 has 12 amino acids. CDR3 DNA sequence: TGTGCCAGCATCGGGGGGTATACTGAAGCTTTCTTT. The encoded protein is CASIGGYTEAFF.

The chain combines TRBV9 with TRBJ2-3; no clear D. The CDR3 has 16 amino acids. Germline CDR1 is SGDLS and CDR2 is YYNGEE. The V and J ends lost 4 bases and 2 bases respectively, with 17 bases between them. The DNA of the CDR3 is TGTGCCAGCAGCACTCGGGTCACCCTCGCCACAGATACGCAGTATTTT. Translating it yields CASSTRVTLATDTQYF.

CDR3 nucleotides: TGTGCCAGCAGCGAGGGACTAGTCTTGGAGACCCAGTACTTC. This codes for CASSEGLVLETQYF. The gene calls are TRBV21-1 and TRBJ2-5; no check of the table's D call, TRBD2, against the DNA was made. TRBV21-1 is a pseudogene. The CDR3 loop spans 14 amino acids.